Shown below are 25 T cell receptor beta chains from a single sample sequenced in a study of blood T cell repertoires in COVID-19. Only in-frame clones appear in the TCRdb table, and some are missing; sequencing was by immunoSEQ multiplex PCR. The table lists about 200,000 clones, 82% of them singletons. Sequenced input: peripheral blood. These receptors were taken from a woman in her sixties with COVID-19, enrolled during active disease.

This clone has only a few counts. The V call is TRBV5-5, the J call TRBJ1-5; TRBD1 is a possible D gene (6 bases). The V gene lost 4 bases and the J gene lost 2 bases, with 10 bases spanning the gap. Germline V gene data show CDR1 as SGHKS and CDR2 as YYEKEE (reference sequence). The CDR3 spans 14 residues. The CDR3: CASSLGGGNQPQHF. Here the CDR3 DNA reads TGTGCCAGCAGCCTAGGGGGGGGCAATCAGCCCCAGCATTTT.

The V and J genes are TRBV6-5 and TRBJ1-6; D perhaps matches TRBD1 (6 bases). The CDR3 contains 14 residues. CDR1 is MNHEY, CDR2 SVGAGI, per germline. V shed 6 bases and J shed 9 bases, with 15 bases lying between them. The CDR3 DNA sequence: TGTGCCAGCAGATATACAGGGTACCCTTCACCCCTCCACTTT. It is translated as CASRYTGYPSPLHF.

On this clone itself: Sequence at one end of the junction differs from germline and may be a read error. The genes are TRBV5-1 and TRBJ1-2, with D possibly matching TRBD1 (5 bases). The CDR3 sequence is 13 residues long. Germline CDR1 reads SGHRS; CDR2 reads YFSETQ. The CDR3 sequence is CASSLAAQADGIF. CDR3 bases: TGCGCCAGCAGCTTGGCGGCACAGGCAGACGGCATCTTC.

This chain connects TRBV13 to TRBJ2-7; 7 positions agree with TRBD2. Germline CDR1 and CDR2: PRHDT and FYEKMQ (reference sequence). The V segment lost 5 bases and the J segment 2 bases; nucleotides outside the gene matches: 15. The CDR3 loop spans 17 amino acids. CDR3 bases: TGTGCCAGCAGCCCAAGACCGAGTGGGAGGGAAACCTACGAGCAGTACTTC. Amino acids: CASSPRPSGRETYEQYF.

There are a few counts of this clone. V usage is TRBV6-5 and J usage is TRBJ1-2; no clear D gene. This CDR3 spans 12 amino acids. V dropped 5 bases and J dropped 7 bases, with 11 bases sitting between them. Germline loops: CDR1 MNHEY, CDR2 SVGAGI. CDR3 coding DNA: TGTGCCAGCAGTACTATGGATGGTGGCTACACCTTC. Amino acids: CASSTMDGGYTF.

J is TRBJ1-3 and V is TRBV9; the D is unclear. Trimming left V 3 bases short and J 4 bases short, with 8 bases between. The CDR3 has 13 amino acids. Germline V gene sequence: CDR1 SGDLS, CDR2 YYNGEE. CDR3 sequence: CASSATYGNTIYF. The CDR3 DNA sequence: TGTGCCAGCAGCGCGACATACGGAAACACCATATATTTT.

The chain joins TRBV5-6 to TRBJ1-5; 7 bases align to TRBD1. V lost 4 bases to trimming and J lost 4 bases; unmatched junction nucleotides: 11. The length of the CDR3 is 16 residues. Germline V CDR1 and CDR2: SGHDT, YYEEEE. DNA for the CDR3: TGTGCCAGCAGCCTTGGGACAGCTAAGAGTAATCAGCCCCAGCATTTT. Encoded protein: CASSLGTAKSNQPQHF.

This CDR3 reads CASSEPSGAKNIQYF. The DNA of the CDR3 is TGCGCCAGCAGTGAACCTAGCGGGGCCAAAAACATTCAGTACTTC. The chain links TRBV10-2 to TRBJ2-4, with TRBD2 identical over 8 bases. Germline CDR1 is WSHSY and CDR2 is SAAADI. The CDR3 is made up of 15 amino acids. J lost 1 base, V lost 3 bases, and 2 bases had no gene match.

The CDR3 here is CASNEGTYGYTF. For the CDR3, the DNA is TGTGCCAGTAACGAGGGCACCTATGGCTACACCTTC. The chain uses TRBV6-5 and TRBJ1-2; D is undetermined. V was pared by 9 bases and J by 4 bases, with 12 bases between. The CDR3 has 12 residues. Per the germline V gene, CDR1 is MNHEY and CDR2 is SVGAGI.

The chain combines TRBV9 with TRBJ2-2; D is possibly TRBD1 (5 bases). Germline CDR1 SGDLS, CDR2 YYNGEE. This CDR3 contains 18 residues. Trimming shortened V by 0 bases and J by 2 bases, and 17 bases separated the two germline ends. For the CDR3, the DNA is TGTGCCAGCAGCGTAGTGTCCCTCGACAGTTTCAACACCGGGGAGCTGTTTTTT. This encodes CASSVVSLDSFNTGELFF.

V gene TRBV6-5 combines with J gene TRBJ2-3; TRBD2 is a possible D gene (5 bases). CDR1 is MNHEY and CDR2 is SVGAGI in the germline V gene. Trimming took off 6 bases at V and 6 bases at J, with 13 bases between the two ends. This CDR3 comprises 13 residues. CDR3 coding DNA: TGTGCCAGCAGGACTAAACTGGCGGATACGCAGTATTTT. This encodes CASRTKLADTQYF.

This clone has at least ten counts. This chain uses TRBV5-1 with TRBJ2-6; unclear D gene. V dropped 3 bases and J dropped 4 bases, with 17 bases sitting between them. The CDR3 has 17 residues. CDR1 and CDR2 from the germline V gene are SGHRS and YFSETQ. The CDR3 region is CASSSETVARGANVLTF. The CDR3 nucleotides are TGCGCCAGCAGCTCGGAAACAGTGGCAAGAGGGGCCAACGTCCTGACTTTC.

The chain couples TRBV11-2 to TRBJ1-1; TRBD1 might be the D (5 bases). The V gene lost 2 bases and the J gene lost 4 bases, with 14 bases spanning the gap. Per germline, CDR1 SGHAT and CDR2 FQNNGV. CDR3 length equals 15 residues. CDR3 amino acids: CASSLLRGYSTEAFF. CDR3 bases: TGTGCCAGCAGCTTACTAAGGGGATACAGCACTGAAGCTTTCTTT.

This chain uses TRBV3-1 (or the pseudogene TRBV3-2) with TRBJ2-1, with D hard to call. Trimming stripped 1 base from V and 2 bases from J, with 9 bases between. The CDR3 is 15 residues long. CDR1 and CDR2 from the germline V gene are LGHDT and YNNKEL (reference sequence). The CDR3 DNA follows: TGTGCCAGCAGCCAAGTCGGAGCCACCTACAATGAGCAGTTCTTC. Translated, it gives CASSQVGATYNEQFF.

This clone appeared once. The chain links TRBV11-2 to TRBJ1-1; 8 nucleotides match TRBD1. CDR1 and CDR2 (germline): SGHAT, FQNNGV. The CDR3 consists of 15 residues. After removal of 4 bases from V and 7 bases from J, the junction contained 11 bases not matched to a gene. CDR3 sequence reads: CASSSLGQGAYEAFF. CDR3 in DNA: TGTGCCAGCAGCTCCTTGGGGCAGGGGGCGTATGAAGCTTTCTTT.

The genes are TRBV9 and TRBJ2-6, with D maybe TRBD1 (5 bases). The germline V and J ends were trimmed by 3 bases and 2 bases, with 9 bases remaining between them. The V gene's germline CDR1 is SGDLS and CDR2 YYNGEE. The length of the CDR3 is 15 residues. CDR3 protein: CASSALGAGANVLTF. The CDR3 coding sequence is TGTGCCAGCAGCGCCCTAGGGGCTGGGGCCAACGTCCTGACTTTC.

J is TRBJ2-2 and V is TRBV5-8; 8 nucleotides align to TRBD1. The germline gives CDR1 SGHTS, CDR2 YDEGEE. The trim removed 4 bases at V and 7 bases at J, leaving 9 bases unmatched. This CDR3 has 15 amino acids. CDR3 coding DNA: TGTGCCAGCAGCGAGGGACAGGCTGATGACGGGGAGCTGTTTTTT. Its protein is CASSEGQADDGELFF.

This clone has only one observation. The rearrangement links TRBV6-5 to TRBJ2-2, with TRBD2 matching over 10 bases. Germline-derived CDR1 and CDR2 are MNHEY and SVGAGI. V shed 5 bases and J 3 bases; nucleotides not matched to a gene: 3. The CDR3 sequence is 15 residues long. The CDR3 spells CASSHLAGDTGELFF. The DNA for the CDR3 is TGTGCCAGCAGTCACCTAGCGGGGGACACCGGGGAGCTGTTTTTT.

The chain uses TRBV10-3 and TRBJ2-2; 13 bases line up with TRBD2. The CDR3 has 16 residues. V trimming: 3 bases; J trimming: 4 bases; junction bases outside the gene matches: 2. The germline gives CDR1 ENHRY, CDR2 SYGVKD. The CDR3 protein is CAISDWTSGGTGELFF. The CDR3 coding sequence is TGTGCCATCAGTGATTGGACTAGCGGGGGCACCGGGGAGCTGTTTTTT.

The chain employs TRBV6-2 or TRBV6-3 and TRBJ1-4; the D gene is possibly TRBD1 (5 bases). Between the trimmed V and J ends, which lost 5 bases and 8 bases, there was a span of 18 bases. CDR3 length: 15 residues. The germline V gene encodes CDR1 MNHEY and CDR2 SVGEGT. CDR3 residues: CASSRPRGNEEKLFF. Here the CDR3 DNA reads TGTGCCAGCAGTCGCCCCCGGGGGAACGAGGAAAAACTGTTTTTT.

CDR3 region: CASSEDFDMYSYEQYF. The CDR3 nucleotides are TGTGCCAGCAGTGAAGACTTTGACATGTACTCCTACGAGCAGTACTTC. The rearrangement uses TRBV6-1 and TRBJ2-7; D remains unclear. The CDR3 contains 16 residues. Trimming pared 1 base from V and 0 bases from J, leaving 13 bases between. Per the germline V gene, CDR1 is MNHNS and CDR2 is SASEGT.

The rearrangement links TRBV18 to TRBJ1-2, with 9 bases matching TRBD1. The ends lost 3 bases at V and 7 bases at J; junction bases unmatched: 9. This CDR3 contains 15 residues. CDR1 is KGHSH and CDR2 is LQKENI in the germline V gene. DNA for the CDR3: TGTGCCAGCTCACCCAACCCACAGGGGGCGAGTGGCTACACCTTC. Amino acid sequence: CASSPNPQGASGYTF.

The V call is TRBV6-5, the J call TRBJ1-1; D remains ambiguous. There are 15 residues in the CDR3. The germline V gene encodes CDR1 MNHEY and CDR2 SVGAGI. V lost 7 bases to trimming and J lost 0 bases, with 15 bases between them. The chain's CDR3 is CASKPRWALNTEAFF. CDR3 bases: TGTGCCAGCAAGCCCCGGTGGGCGCTGAACACTGAAGCTTTCTTT.

The chain couples TRBV7-3 to TRBJ2-3, with a tentative D call TRBD1 (5 bases). V lost 5 bases and J 3 bases, leaving 15 bases between the germline ends. CDR3 length: 15 residues. The germline V gene has CDR1 SGHTA and CDR2 FQGTGA. The CDR3 coding sequence is TGTGCCAGCAGCGCCCGCAGGGCGGTAACAGATACGCAGTATTTT. It is translated as CASSARRAVTDTQYF. Filled out from reference TRBV7-3 and TRBJ2-3, the complete variable domain reads GAGVSQTPSNKVTEKGKYVELRCDPISGHTALYWYRQSLGQGPEFLIYFQGTGAADDSGLPNDRFFAVRPEGSVSTLKIQRTERGDSAVYLCASSARRAVTDTQYFGPGTRLTVL.

This chain uses TRBV29-1 with TRBJ2-7; TRBD1 matches 8 bases. This CDR3 region has 11 residues. CDR1 SQVTM and CDR2 ANQGSEA come from the germline V gene. J lost 6 bases, V lost 6 bases, and 4 bases had no gene match. As DNA, the CDR3 is TGCAGCGTAGGACAGGGTGGCGAGCAGTACTTC. Protein product: CSVGQGGEQYF.